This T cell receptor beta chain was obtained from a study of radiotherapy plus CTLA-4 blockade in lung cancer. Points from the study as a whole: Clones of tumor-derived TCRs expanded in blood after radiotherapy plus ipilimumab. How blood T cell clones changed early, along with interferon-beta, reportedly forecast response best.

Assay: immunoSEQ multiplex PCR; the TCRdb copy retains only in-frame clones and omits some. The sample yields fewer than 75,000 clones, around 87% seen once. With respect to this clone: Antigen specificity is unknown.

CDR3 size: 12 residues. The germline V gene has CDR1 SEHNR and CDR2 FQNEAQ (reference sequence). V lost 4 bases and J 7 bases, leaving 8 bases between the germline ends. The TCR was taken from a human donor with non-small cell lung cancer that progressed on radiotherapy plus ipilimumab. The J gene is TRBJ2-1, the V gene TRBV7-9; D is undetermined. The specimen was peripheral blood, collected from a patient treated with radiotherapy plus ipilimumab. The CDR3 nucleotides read TGTGCCAGCAGCTCCCTTCGGAATGAGCAGTTCTTC. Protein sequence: CASSSLRNEQFF. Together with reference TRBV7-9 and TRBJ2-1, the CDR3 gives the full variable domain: DTGVSQNPRHKITKRGQNVTFRCDPISEHNRLYWYRQTLGQGPEFLTYFQNEAQLEKSRLLSDRFSAERPKGSFSTLEIQRTEQGDSAMYLCASSSLRNEQFFGPGTRLTVL.